These T cell receptor beta chains were read from a single sample in a study of human T cells and chemical hapten exposure. TCRdb processed the RACE reads anew with MiXCR; each CDR3 protein has one entry. The sample has 250,000 to 300,000 distinct CDR3 sequences; 7.5% to 8% are singletons. Sequenced material: whole blood, taken in connection with sensitization to the hapten diphenylcyclopropenone (DPC). Receptors were obtained from a man younger than 35 with alopecia areata. Some clones in this sample may be carry-over from other donors' samples. The CDR3 runs from the conserved cysteine through the conserved F or W. A D gene is named only where the DNA matches it firmly. Rows may omit the clone size; those that give it use once, few, many or a size class.

j_call	d_call	clone_size	v_call	cdr3_aa	cdr3_nt
TRBJ1-2	NA	few	TRBV2	CASSGSGDYGYTF	TGTGCCAGCAGTGGCTCAGGGGACTATGGCTACACCTTC
TRBJ2-7	NA	NA	TRBV12-3/TRBV12-4	CASSLAGTHEQYF	TGTGCCAGCAGTTTGGCGGGGACCCACGAGCAGTACTTC
TRBJ2-3	TRBD2	few	TRBV7-9	CASSFPLAGGQLATDTQYF	TGTGCCAGCAGCTTCCCCCTAGCGGGGGGGCAATTGGCCACAGATACGCAGTATTTT
TRBJ2-3	NA	few	TRBV10-3	CAISEIEGRYTDTQYF	TGTGCCATCAGTGAGATCGAGGGGAGGTACACAGATACGCAGTATTTT
TRBJ2-2	NA	NA	TRBV4-2	CASSRHYTGELFF	TGTGCCAGCAGCAGGCACTACACCGGGGAGCTGTTTTTT
TRBJ2-2	NA	NA	TRBV11-2	CASSLDRGRGRPNENTGELFF	TGTGCCAGCAGCTTAGATCGTGGCAGGGGTCGACCCAACGAGAACACCGGGGAGCTGTTTTTT
TRBJ2-2	TRBD1	NA	TRBV3-1	CASSHQDRVWPTNTGELFF	TGTGCCAGCAGCCACCAAGACAGGGTCTGGCCCACAAACACCGGGGAGCTGTTTTTT
TRBJ1-2	TRBD1	NA	TRBV7-8	CASSRRDRANYGYTF	TGTGCCAGCAGCAGACGGGACAGGGCCAACTATGGCTACACCTTC
TRBJ1-1	NA	few	TRBV28	CASSLFGREAFF	TGTGCCAGCAGTTTATTCGGGAGAGAAGCTTTCTTT
TRBJ1-6	NA	few	TRBV6-5	CASRSTDYNSPLHF	TGTGCCAGCAGATCGACAGACTATAATTCACCCCTCCACTTT
TRBJ1-5	NA	NA	TRBV28	CASSLVGARNQPQHF	TGTGCCAGCAGTTTAGTCGGTGCTAGGAATCAGCCCCAGCATTTT
TRBJ1-4	NA	many	TRBV7-8	CASSLPLGATTNEKLFF	TGTGCCAGCAGCTTACCCCTTGGGGCCACAACTAATGAAAAACTGTTTTTT
TRBJ1-2	NA	NA	TRBV6-2/TRBV6-3	CASNTGLGYTF	TGTGCCAGCAATACGGGTCTCGGCTACACCTTC
TRBJ2-3	NA	NA	TRBV7-9	CASSSPTIGKGDTQYF	TGTGCCAGCAGCTCGCCTACCATCGGAAAAGGGGATACGCAGTATTTT
TRBJ1-3	NA	few	TRBV9	CASSTGRGSGNTIYF	TGTGCCAGCAGCACTGGACGCGGCTCTGGAAACACCATATATTTT
TRBJ2-7	NA	many	TRBV28	CASRRGGTYEQYF	TGTGCCAGCCGTAGAGGGGGTACCTACGAGCAGTACTTC
TRBJ2-5	NA	many	TRBV29-1	CSVAPSDTPLLETQYF	TGCAGCGTAGCACCTTCGGACACCCCGCTATTGGAGACCCAGTACTTC
TRBJ1-1	NA	few	TRBV12-3/TRBV12-4	CATAQLVNTEAFF	TGTGCCACCGCCCAGTTGGTGAACACTGAAGCTTTCTTT
TRBJ2-7	NA	NA	TRBV6-6	CASSYSTEDYEQYF	TGTGCCAGCAGTTACTCGACGGAAGACTACGAGCAGTACTTC
TRBJ2-3	TRBD2	NA	TRBV12-3/TRBV12-4	CASSLGYRWGLAGTAGVDTQYF	TGTGCCAGCAGTTTAGGGTACCGATGGGGACTAGCGGGGACCGCAGGAGTGGATACGCAGTATTTT
TRBJ2-1	NA	NA	TRBV7-3	CASSLRTTNNEQFF	TGTGCCAGCAGCTTGCGGACGACTAACAATGAGCAGTTCTTC
TRBJ2-2	TRBD1	many	TRBV11-2	CASSLEATGGRTGELFF	TGTGCCAGCAGCTTAGAAGCGACAGGGGGGCGCACCGGGGAGCTGTTTTTT
TRBJ1-2	NA	NA	TRBV7-9	CASGSYSNYGYTF	TGTGCCAGCGGGTCGTATTCTAACTATGGCTACACCTTC
TRBJ1-2	TRBD1	few	TRBV12-3/TRBV12-4	CASSLGGDSNYGYTF	TGTGCCAGCAGTTTAGGGGGGGACAGTAACTATGGCTACACCTTC
TRBJ2-4	NA	NA	TRBV12-3/TRBV12-4	CASAAQGLAKNIQYF	TGTGCCAGCGCAGCACAGGGACTAGCCAAAAACATTCAGTACTTC
TRBJ1-3	NA	few	TRBV7-9	CASSFDRLGNTIYF	TGTGCCAGCAGCTTCGACAGACTTGGAAACACCATATATTTT
TRBJ2-2	NA	NA	TRBV24-1	CATSDPTGSAGELFF	TGTGCCACCAGTGACCCCACAGGGAGCGCCGGGGAGCTGTTTTTT